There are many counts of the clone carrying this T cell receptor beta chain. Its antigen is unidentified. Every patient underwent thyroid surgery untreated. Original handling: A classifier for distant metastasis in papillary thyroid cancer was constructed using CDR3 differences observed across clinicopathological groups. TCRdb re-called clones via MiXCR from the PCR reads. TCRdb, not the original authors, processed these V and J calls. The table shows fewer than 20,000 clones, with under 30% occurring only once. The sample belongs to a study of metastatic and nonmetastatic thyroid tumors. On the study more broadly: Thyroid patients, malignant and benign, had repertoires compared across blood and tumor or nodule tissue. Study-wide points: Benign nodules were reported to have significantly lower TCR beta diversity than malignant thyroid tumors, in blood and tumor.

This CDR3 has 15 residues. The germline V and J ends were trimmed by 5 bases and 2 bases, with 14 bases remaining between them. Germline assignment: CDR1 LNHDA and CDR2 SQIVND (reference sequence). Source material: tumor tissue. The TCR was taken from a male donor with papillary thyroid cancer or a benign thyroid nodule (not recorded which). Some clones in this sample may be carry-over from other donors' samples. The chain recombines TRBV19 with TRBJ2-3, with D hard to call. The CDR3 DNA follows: TGTGCCAGTAGTCGAAACGTCGACTTCACAGATACGCAGTATTTT. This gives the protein CASSRNVDFTDTQYF.